The clone carrying this T cell receptor (beta chain) came up a few times. No antigen is known for it. In total, each donor contributed a single heparinised blood draw that averaged about 120 mL. The sample is drawn from a study of beta chain features in type 1 diabetes. Turning to the study itself: Cell yields, age and gender were similar between patients and healthy donors.

The CDR3 is 13 amino acids. CDR1 and CDR2 (germline): MDHEN, SYDVKM. V lost 6 bases and J lost 4, with 13 bases in between. General observations from the study: Among all four CD4+ subsets, Type 1 diabetes patients had TCRB CDR3s that were moderately but significantly shorter.

All of the isolated RNA was reverse transcribed, so expressed TCRB transcripts were sequenced. The repertoire was sequenced with immunoSEQ multiplex PCR; TCRdb's copy has only in-frame clones and lacks some. The sample records some 44,000 clones, around 52% being singletons. This clonotype was sampled from a woman between 18 and 29 years old in good health. The rearrangement joins TRBV28 to TRBJ2-7, with D perhaps TRBD2 (6 bases). Sequencing was done on a sample of Tregs from blood. CDR3 sequence reads: CASRTLGGYEQYF. The CDR3 DNA reads TGTGCCAGCAGAACCCTTGGGGGGTACGAGCAGTACTTC.